One and the same sample provided the 3 T cell receptor beta chains below, sequenced in a study of T cell repertoires in cytomegalovirus infection. No antigen is known for these receptors. One entry per CDR3 protein results from TCRdb running MiXCR on the reads. The table lists 55,000 to 70,000 distinct CDR3 sequences, approximately 22% of them singletons. The sequenced material came from PBMCs, sequenced either directly or after in vitro stimulation (not recorded which). Source of these receptors: a human donor in good health (CMV status not recorded). Some clones in this sample may be carry-over from other donors' samples.

The sample holds a few counts of this clonotype. CDR3 residues: CASQRASGPTDTQYF. CDR3 DNA sequence: TGTGCCAGCCAACGTGCTAGCGGACCCACAGATACGCAGTATTTT. V is TRBV6-5 and J is TRBJ2-3; TRBD2 matches 7 bases. Germline trimming cut 8 bases from V and 2 bases from J; bases unmatched to any gene: 10. This CDR3 has 15 amino acids. Germline-derived CDR1 and CDR2 are MNHEY and SVGAGI.

The table lists this clonotype with many counts. The chain carries TRBV7-9 and TRBJ2-1; possibly TRBD1 for D (6 bases). Trimming left V 4 bases short and J 1 base short, with 14 bases between. The CDR3 is 16 amino acids. Germline values: CDR1 SEHNR, CDR2 FQNEAQ (reference sequence). CDR3 residues: CASSSTDRLSYNEQFF. The CDR3 DNA reads TGTGCCAGCAGCTCCACCGACAGGCTGTCCTACAATGAGCAGTTCTTC. The whole variable domain, remainder taken from reference TRBV7-9 and TRBJ2-1, is DTGVSQNPRHKITKRGQNVTFRCDPISEHNRLYWYRQTLGQGPEFLTYFQNEAQLEKSRLLSDRFSAERPKGSFSTLEIQRTEQGDSAMYLCASSSTDRLSYNEQFFGPGTRLTVL.

There are many counts of this clonotype. The chain recombines TRBV7-2 with TRBJ2-1; 15 bases map to TRBD2. CDR1 and CDR2 from the germline V gene are SGHTA and FQGNSA. The CDR3 spans 15 residues. With 3 bases clipped from V and 9 bases from J, the junction kept 3 bases outside the gene matches. The chain's CDR3 is CASSFSGLAGGEQFF. The CDR3 bases are TGTGCCAGCAGCTTCTCGGGACTAGCGGGAGGTGAGCAGTTCTTC.